The entry below gives a single T cell receptor beta chain sequence along with its context. Its antigen is unknown. Assay used: immunoSEQ multiplex PCR; TCRdb lists only in-frame clones, some missing. The sample includes some 200,000 clones, around nine tenths of them seen just once. The data belong to a study of T cell responses to AZD1222 COVID-19 vaccine. Whole-study findings and limits: Unmutated variant regions are reportedly the target of nearly half of TCRs that are spike-specific.

CDR3 length: 19 amino acids. From germline, CDR1 is MNHEY and CDR2 SMNVEV (reference sequence). The V and J ends lost 6 bases and 4 bases, in that order; junction bases with no gene match: 20. The chain uses TRBV27 and TRBJ2-1, with 8 bases matching TRBD2. This clonotype was obtained from an adult who received the MenACWY meningococcal vaccine as a control. The material was peripheral blood, obtained 28 days after the second dose of the MenACWY control vaccine. CDR3 amino acids: CASRDSGGRRAGAYNEQFF. CDR3 coding DNA: TGTGCCAGCAGAGACTCCGGGGGCCGACGAGCGGGAGCGTACAATGAGCAGTTCTTC.